The 22 T cell receptor beta chains below come from one sample, sequenced in a study of shared clonotypes between healthy human individuals. CD45RO-negative, CCR7-selected cells formed the naive CD8 fraction, which excluded terminally differentiated effector memory CD45RA+ cells. Clones were read by immunoSEQ multiplex PCR, and TCRdb kept only the in-frame ones, dropping some. The sample has roughly 2,000,000 clones, 80% to 95% seen once. Sample: naive CD8+ T cells from PBMCs. Receptors originate from a man between 18 and 35 years old in good health. Some clones in this sample may be carry-over from other donors' samples.

V and J are TRBV27 and TRBJ2-7; D may be TRBD1 (6 bases). CDR3 length: 17 amino acids. V dropped 2 bases and J dropped 5 bases, with 22 bases sitting between them. Germline V lookup: CDR1 MNHEY, CDR2 SMNVEV (reference sequence). For the CDR3, the DNA is TGTGCCAGCAGTTTAAGGGGGACGGTTAGTGTTATACACGAGCAGTACTTC. Protein sequence: CASSLRGTVSVIHEQYF.

The chain employs TRBV28 and TRBJ2-7; perhaps TRBD2 as D (5 bases). Germline lookup yields CDR1 MDHEN and CDR2 SYDVKM. This CDR3 has 12 amino acids. The V and J ends lost 6 bases and 4 bases respectively, with 10 bases between them. The CDR3: CASRHSGYEQYF. CDR3 sequence (DNA): TGTGCCAGCAGGCACTCGGGATACGAGCAGTACTTC.

With respect to this clone: Other nucleotide sequences from this sample produce the same CDR3. The rearrangement links TRBV6-6 to TRBJ1-1, with D unclear. Trimming took off 2 bases at V and 0 bases at J, with 4 bases between the two ends. This CDR3 spans 13 amino acids. Per germline, CDR1 MNHNY and CDR2 SVGAGI (reference sequence). CDR3 residues: CASSYDVNTEAFF. CDR3 bases: TGTGCCAGCAGTTACGACGTGAACACTGAAGCTTTCTTT.

The chain is built from TRBV14 and TRBJ2-7; D is perhaps TRBD2 (6 bases). This CDR3 comprises 13 residues. Germline V gives CDR1 SGHDN, CDR2 FVKESK. Trimming took 4 bases from V and 6 from J, leaving 13 bases between them. The DNA for the CDR3 is TGTGCCAGCAGCCTGGGACTGACGGGCGAGCAGTACTTC. Protein sequence: CASSLGLTGEQYF.

V usage is TRBV7-9 and J usage is TRBJ2-3, with TRBD2 matching over 8 bases. V dropped 3 bases and J dropped 4; count of bases not matched to a gene: 3. This CDR3 region has 14 residues. Germline V gene lookup returns CDR1 SEHNR and CDR2 FQNEAQ (reference sequence). The CDR3 nucleotides read TGTGCCAGCAGCTTTAGCGGGATCGCAGATACGCAGTATTTT. Amino acid sequence: CASSFSGIADTQYF.

The table lists this clone with a few counts. In the same sample, other DNA sequences code for this CDR3. The chain couples TRBV9 to TRBJ2-7, with D hard to call. V shed 0 bases and J shed 3 bases, with 10 bases lying between them. Germline V gives CDR1 SGDLS, CDR2 YYNGEE. This CDR3 is built from 14 residues. CDR3 DNA sequence: TGTGCCAGCAGCGTAGCGGGCGGAATCTACGAGCAGTACTTC. This encodes CASSVAGGIYEQYF.

This chain connects TRBV6-6 to TRBJ2-7; 8 bases match TRBD1. Germline assignment: CDR1 MNHNY and CDR2 SVGAGI (reference sequence). The CDR3 spans 14 residues. After removal of 2 bases from V and 9 bases from J, the junction contained 9 bases not matched to a gene. CDR3 residues: CASSYQGQGGGQYF. CDR3 in DNA: TGTGCCAGCAGTTACCAAGGACAGGGTGGAGGGCAGTACTTC.

V gene TRBV11-2 combines with J gene TRBJ2-7; TRBD1 agrees at 7 bases. Trimming took 8 bases from V and 5 from J; bases not matched to a gene: 27. CDR1 and CDR2 from the germline V gene are SGHAT and FQNNGV. The CDR3 sequence is 19 residues long. CDR3 DNA: TGTGCCAGCCGACACCCCCGGGGACAGAGTAGCAGGACGGGTCACGAGCAGTACTTC. This encodes CASRHPRGQSSRTGHEQYF.

To note about this clone: At the DNA level, this CDR3 is encoded by other sequences in the same sample as well. The rearrangement uses TRBV29-1 and TRBJ2-7, with TRBD1 matching 9 bases. CDR1 SQVTM and CDR2 ANQGSEA come from the germline V gene. The CDR3 has 13 amino acids. Trimming took 4 bases from V and 3 from J; bases not matched to a gene: 4. CDR3 residues: CSVGGQGLYEQYF. In DNA, the CDR3 is TGCAGCGTTGGGGGACAGGGCCTCTACGAGCAGTACTTC.

CDR3 sequence (DNA): TGTGCCAGCAGCGAGGTTGAGGATGGGGAGGAGGAAGGCTACACCTTC. Its protein is CASSEVEDGEEEGYTF. The chain links TRBV7-9 to TRBJ1-2; no definite D call. CDR3 length: 16 amino acids. Per germline, CDR1 SEHNR and CDR2 FQNEAQ (reference sequence). V was cut by 5 bases and J by 8 bases, with 24 bases left in between. The full variable domain, completed using reference TRBV7-9 and TRBJ1-2, is DTGVSQNPRHKITKRGQNVTFRCDPISEHNRLYWYRQTLGQGPEFLTYFQNEAQLEKSRLLSDRFSAERPKGSFSTLEIQRTEQGDSAMYLCASSEVEDGEEEGYTFGSGTRLTVV.

V is TRBV6-5 and J is TRBJ2-5; D not resolved. This CDR3 spans 12 amino acids. Germline loops: CDR1 MNHEY, CDR2 SVGAGI. Trimming cost V 6 bases and J 2 bases, with 7 bases left between them. The CDR3 region is CASRGSQETQYF. Written as DNA, the CDR3 is TGTGCCAGCAGGGGGTCTCAAGAGACCCAGTACTTC.

J is TRBJ1-1 and V is TRBV9; possibly TRBD1 for D (6 bases). The CDR3 consists of 12 residues. Trimming took 3 bases from V and 7 from J, leaving 10 bases between them. Germline loops: CDR1 SGDLS, CDR2 YYNGEE. The CDR3 spells CASSDRDNEAFF. In DNA form, the CDR3 reads TGTGCCAGCAGCGACAGGGATAATGAAGCTTTCTTT.

The rearrangement joins TRBV10-3 to TRBJ1-1, with D unclear. Looked up from germline, CDR1 is ENHRY and CDR2 is SYGVKD. The germline V and J ends were trimmed by 7 bases and 0 bases, with 12 bases remaining between them. The CDR3 spans 14 residues. Here the CDR3 DNA reads TGTGCCATCACCCAAACAGAGATGAACACTGAAGCTTTCTTT. This encodes CAITQTEMNTEAFF.

The count of this clone is one. V is TRBV6-5 and J is TRBJ2-5; 10 positions agree with TRBD2. Per germline, CDR1 MNHEY and CDR2 SVGAGI. V shed 3 bases, J shed 5 bases, and the junction held 3 bases outside the gene matches. The CDR3 has 14 residues. Written as DNA, the CDR3 is TGTGCCAGCAGTTATAGCGGGAGGAGGGAGACCCAGTACTTC. Protein: CASSYSGRRETQYF.

The chain recombines TRBV6-5 with TRBJ2-5; 9 nucleotides align to TRBD2. The CDR3 is made up of 15 amino acids. Germline V gene data show CDR1 as MNHEY and CDR2 as SVGAGI. V shed 6 bases and J 1 base; nucleotides not matched to a gene: 6. The CDR3, as DNA: TGTGCCAGCAGCTCCGGACTAGCGCTCCAAGAGACCCAGTACTTC. As protein: CASSSGLALQETQYF.

The CDR3 bases are TGTGCCAGCAGTTTAGGAGGCGGGCGGGAGGGGGGCCCGACGTCCGGGCAGTACTTC. Translated: CASSLGGGREGGPTSGQYF. The chain is built from TRBV28 and TRBJ2-7; 9 bases agree with TRBD2. The CDR3 sequence is 19 residues long. The germline CDR1 and CDR2 sequences are MDHEN and SYDVKM. V lost 2 bases to trimming and J lost 9 bases; unmatched junction nucleotides: 23.

The chain joins TRBV7-2 to TRBJ1-1, with D possibly being TRBD1 (6 bases). The germline V and J ends were trimmed by 8 bases and 1 base, with 20 bases remaining between them. The CDR3 is 16 amino acids. Germline CDR1 reads SGHTA; CDR2 reads FQGNSA. In nucleotides, the CDR3 is TGTGCCAGCGGGGGCCCCACGGGCCGCCAGAACACTGAAGCTTTCTTT. It is translated as CASGGPTGRQNTEAFF.

This clone was observed a single time. The genes are TRBV2 and TRBJ2-7, with 9 bases that match TRBD2. The ends lost 2 bases at V and 2 bases at J; junction bases unmatched: 7. CDR3 length: 16 residues. Germline CDR1 is SNHLY and CDR2 is FYNNEI. The CDR3 bases are TGTGCCAGCAGTGAACGAAGCGGGAGGTTACCCTACGAGCAGTACTTC. It translates to CASSERSGRLPYEQYF. The whole variable domain, filled in from reference TRBV2 and TRBJ2-7, reads EPEVTQTPSHQVTQMGQEVILRCVPISNHLYFYWYRQILGQKVEFLVSFYNNEISEKSEIFDDQFSVERPDGSNFTLKIRSTKLEDSAMYFCASSERSGRLPYEQYFGPGTRLTVT.

This sequence joins TRBV6-6 and TRBJ1-1; D gene unclear. V lost 4 bases and J lost 0, with 12 bases in between. The germline CDR1 and CDR2 sequences are MNHNY and SVGAGI (reference sequence). This CDR3 has 15 residues. The chain's CDR3 is CASSSLGEMNTEAFF. As DNA, the CDR3 is TGTGCCAGCAGTTCGCTAGGAGAGATGAACACTGAAGCTTTCTTT.

The chain has TRBV10-3 and TRBJ1-1, with D unclear. The CDR3 is made up of 17 amino acids. CDR1 is ENHRY and CDR2 is SYGVKD in the germline V gene. Trimming stripped 3 bases from V and 1 base from J, with 18 bases between. CDR3 DNA: TGTGCCATCAGTGAATGGTTCGGGGATTCGGGGAACACTGAAGCTTTCTTT. Its protein product is CAISEWFGDSGNTEAFF.

This rearrangement joins TRBV6-5 to TRBJ1-5; D is unclear. CDR1 and CDR2 (germline): MNHEY, SVGAGI. V shed 6 bases and J shed 11 bases, with 17 bases lying between them. This CDR3 has 13 residues. CDR3 DNA: TGTGCCAGCAGGCCCCGGGAGGGCTCGGCCCAGCATTTT. It codes for CASRPREGSAQHF.

V gene TRBV29-1 combines with J gene TRBJ2-7; 7 positions agree with TRBD1. CDR1 and CDR2 (germline): SQVTM, ANQGSEA. Trimming cost V 0 bases and J 3 bases; bases outside gene matches: 5. The CDR3 is 14 amino acids. The CDR3 region is CSVEEQGVGYEQYF. CDR3 nucleotide sequence: TGCAGCGTTGAAGAGCAGGGGGTCGGCTACGAGCAGTACTTC.